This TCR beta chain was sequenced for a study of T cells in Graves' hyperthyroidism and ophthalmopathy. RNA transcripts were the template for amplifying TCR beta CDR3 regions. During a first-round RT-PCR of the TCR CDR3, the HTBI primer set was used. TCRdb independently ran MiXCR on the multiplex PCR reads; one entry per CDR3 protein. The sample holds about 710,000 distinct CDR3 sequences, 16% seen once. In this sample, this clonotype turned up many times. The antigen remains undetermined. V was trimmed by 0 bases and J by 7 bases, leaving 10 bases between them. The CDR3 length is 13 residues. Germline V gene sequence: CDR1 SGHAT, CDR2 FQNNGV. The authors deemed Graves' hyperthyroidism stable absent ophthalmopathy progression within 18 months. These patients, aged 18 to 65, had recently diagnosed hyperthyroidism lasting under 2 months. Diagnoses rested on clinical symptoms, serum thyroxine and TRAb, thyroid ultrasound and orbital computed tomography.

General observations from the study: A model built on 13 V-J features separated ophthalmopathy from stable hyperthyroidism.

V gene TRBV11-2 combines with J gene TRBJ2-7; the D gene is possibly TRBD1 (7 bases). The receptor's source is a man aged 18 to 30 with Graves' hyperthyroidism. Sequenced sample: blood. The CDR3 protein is CASSLEPGGEQYF. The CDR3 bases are TGTGCCAGCAGCTTAGAACCAGGGGGGGAGCAGTACTTC.